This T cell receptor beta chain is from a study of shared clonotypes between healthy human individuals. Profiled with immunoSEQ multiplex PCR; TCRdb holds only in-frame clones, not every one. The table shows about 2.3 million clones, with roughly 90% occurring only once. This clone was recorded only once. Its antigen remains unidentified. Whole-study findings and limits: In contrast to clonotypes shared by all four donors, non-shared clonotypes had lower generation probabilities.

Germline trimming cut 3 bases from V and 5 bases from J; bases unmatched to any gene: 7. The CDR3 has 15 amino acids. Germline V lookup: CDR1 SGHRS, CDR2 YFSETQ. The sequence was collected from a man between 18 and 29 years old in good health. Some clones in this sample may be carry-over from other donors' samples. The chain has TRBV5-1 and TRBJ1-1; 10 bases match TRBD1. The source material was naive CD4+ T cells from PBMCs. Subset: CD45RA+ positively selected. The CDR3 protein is CASSSDRGLVTEAFF. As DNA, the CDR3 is TGCGCCAGCAGCTCGGACAGGGGGTTGGTAACTGAAGCTTTCTTT.